This entry features one TCR beta chain sequence. The antigen remains unidentified. The source of the sample is a study of T cells in localized non-small cell lung cancer. The study's findings and limits: Higher blood T cell density tracked longer overall survival. Only one tumor region was sequenced, so heterogeneity remains possible. A median of roughly 52 of the top 100 tumor clones appeared in adjacent lung, which was paired and uninvolved.

TCRdb keeps only in-frame clones here, not all; method: immunoSEQ multiplex PCR. Altogether tens of thousands of clones are present, roughly 84% being singletons, with the ten largest covering about 8%. The receptor comes from a man aged 35 to 70 with stage II lung adenocarcinoma. The material sequenced was PBMCs, taken before any cancer treatment.

The CDR3 DNA sequence: TGTGCCAGCAGCTTTACAGGAACCGGGGAGCTGTTTTTT. It codes for CASSFTGTGELFF. The chain uses TRBV7-9 and TRBJ2-2, with D tentatively TRBD1 (5 bases). This CDR3 is 13 amino acids long. The V and J ends lost 3 bases and 5 bases respectively, with 7 bases between them. Germline values: CDR1 SEHNR, CDR2 FQNEAQ (reference sequence).